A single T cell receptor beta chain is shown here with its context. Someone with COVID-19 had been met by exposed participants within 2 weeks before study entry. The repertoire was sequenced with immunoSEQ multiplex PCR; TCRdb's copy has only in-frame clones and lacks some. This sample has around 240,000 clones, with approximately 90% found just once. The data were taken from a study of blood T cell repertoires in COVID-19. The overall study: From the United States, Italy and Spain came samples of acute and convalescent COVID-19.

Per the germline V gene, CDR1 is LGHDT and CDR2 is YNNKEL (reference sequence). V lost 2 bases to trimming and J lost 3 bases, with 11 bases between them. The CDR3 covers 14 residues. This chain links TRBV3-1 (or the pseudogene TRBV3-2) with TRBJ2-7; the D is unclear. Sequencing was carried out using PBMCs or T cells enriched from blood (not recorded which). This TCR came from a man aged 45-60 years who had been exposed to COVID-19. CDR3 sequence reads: CASSQSVSSYEQYF. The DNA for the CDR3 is TGTGCCAGCAGCCAAAGTGTCTCCAGCTACGAGCAGTACTTC.